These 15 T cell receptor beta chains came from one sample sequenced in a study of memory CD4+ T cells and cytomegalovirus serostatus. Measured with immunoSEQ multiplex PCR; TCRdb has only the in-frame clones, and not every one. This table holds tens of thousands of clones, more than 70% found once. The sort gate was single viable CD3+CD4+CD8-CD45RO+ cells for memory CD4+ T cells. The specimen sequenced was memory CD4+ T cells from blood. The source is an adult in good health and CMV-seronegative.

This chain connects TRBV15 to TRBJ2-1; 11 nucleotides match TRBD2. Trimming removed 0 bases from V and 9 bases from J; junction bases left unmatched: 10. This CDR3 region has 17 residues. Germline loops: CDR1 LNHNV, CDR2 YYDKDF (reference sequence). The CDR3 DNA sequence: TGTGCCACCAGCAGAGATCTGACTAGCGGGGCGCAGGGTGAGCAGTTCTTC. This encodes CATSRDLTSGAQGEQFF.

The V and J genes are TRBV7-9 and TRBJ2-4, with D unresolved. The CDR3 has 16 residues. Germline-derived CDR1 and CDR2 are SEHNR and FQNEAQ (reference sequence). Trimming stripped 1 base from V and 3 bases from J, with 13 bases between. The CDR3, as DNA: TGTGCCAGCAGCTTAGGGACCGGGCTCGACAAAAACATTCAGTACTTC. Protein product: CASSLGTGLDKNIQYF.

CDR3 coding DNA: TGTGCCAGCAGTGAAGCCCCCGCGGTCATTTCGGTTACCTACGAGCAGTACTTC. Its protein product is CASSEAPAVISVTYEQYF. The chain employs TRBV6-1 and TRBJ2-7, with D hard to call. Germline CDR1 MNHNS, CDR2 SASEGT. This CDR3 spans 18 amino acids. V was pared by 0 bases and J by 2 bases, with 20 bases between.

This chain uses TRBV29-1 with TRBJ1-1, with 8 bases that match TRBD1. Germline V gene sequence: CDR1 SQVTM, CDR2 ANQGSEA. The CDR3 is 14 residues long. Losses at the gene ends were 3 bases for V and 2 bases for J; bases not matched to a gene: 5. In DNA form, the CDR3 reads TGCAGCGTTGAGAAAGGACAGGGAAACACTGAAGCTTTCTTT. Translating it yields CSVEKGQGNTEAFF.

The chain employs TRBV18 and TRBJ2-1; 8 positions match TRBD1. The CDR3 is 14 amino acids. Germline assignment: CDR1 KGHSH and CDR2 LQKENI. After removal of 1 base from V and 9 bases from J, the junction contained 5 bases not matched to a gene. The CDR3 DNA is TGTGCCAGCTCACCACGGACAGGGAACGTTGAGCAGTTCTTC. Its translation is CASSPRTGNVEQFF.

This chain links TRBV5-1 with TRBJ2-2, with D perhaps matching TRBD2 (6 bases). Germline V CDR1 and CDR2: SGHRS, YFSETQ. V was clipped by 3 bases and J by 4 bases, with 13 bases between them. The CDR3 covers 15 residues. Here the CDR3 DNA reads TGCGCCAGCAGCTCCGGACTAACGGGCACCGGGGAGCTGTTTTTT. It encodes CASSSGLTGTGELFF.

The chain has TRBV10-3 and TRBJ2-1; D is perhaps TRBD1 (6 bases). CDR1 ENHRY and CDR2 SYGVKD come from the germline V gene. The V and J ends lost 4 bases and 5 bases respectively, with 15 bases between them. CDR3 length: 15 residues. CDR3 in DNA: TGTGCCATCAGTGGGGGTGGGGGCCGGGACAATGAGCAGTTCTTC. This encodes CAISGGGGRDNEQFF.

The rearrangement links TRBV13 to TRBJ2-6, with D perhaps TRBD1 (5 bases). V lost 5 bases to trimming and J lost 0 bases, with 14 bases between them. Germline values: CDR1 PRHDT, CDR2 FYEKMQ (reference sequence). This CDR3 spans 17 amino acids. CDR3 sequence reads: CASSPGHRGSGANVLTF. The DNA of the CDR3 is TGTGCCAGCAGCCCTGGACACCGTGGCTCTGGGGCCAACGTCCTGACTTTC.

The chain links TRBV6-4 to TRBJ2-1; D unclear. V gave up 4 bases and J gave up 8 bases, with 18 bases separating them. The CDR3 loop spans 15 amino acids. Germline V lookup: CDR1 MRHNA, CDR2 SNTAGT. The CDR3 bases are TGTGCCAGCAGTGCATTCAGCCCCCCTGGGTATGAGCAGTTCTTC. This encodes CASSAFSPPGYEQFF.

The CDR3 sequence: CATSVTGYGEQFF. CDR3 nucleotide sequence: TGTGCCACCAGCGTTACAGGGTACGGTGAGCAGTTCTTC. The chain joins TRBV15 to TRBJ2-1; a weak D match, TRBD1 (6 bases). In germline, CDR1 is LNHNV, CDR2 YYDKDF (reference sequence). Trimming removed 5 bases at V and 9 bases at J, with 14 bases between. The CDR3 covers 13 residues.

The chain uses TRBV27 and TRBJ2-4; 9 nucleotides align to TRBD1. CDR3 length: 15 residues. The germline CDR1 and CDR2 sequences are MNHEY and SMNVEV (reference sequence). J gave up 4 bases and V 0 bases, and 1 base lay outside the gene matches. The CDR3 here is CASSLSGTGKNIQYF. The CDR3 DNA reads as TGTGCCAGCAGTTTATCGGGGACAGGGAAAAACATTCAGTACTTC.

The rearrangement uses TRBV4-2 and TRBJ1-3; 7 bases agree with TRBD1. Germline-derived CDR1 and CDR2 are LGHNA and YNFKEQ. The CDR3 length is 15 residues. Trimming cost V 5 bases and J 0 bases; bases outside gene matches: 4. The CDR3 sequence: CASSVPGGSGNTIYF. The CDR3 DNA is TGTGCCAGCAGCGTACCAGGGGGCTCTGGAAACACCATATATTTT.

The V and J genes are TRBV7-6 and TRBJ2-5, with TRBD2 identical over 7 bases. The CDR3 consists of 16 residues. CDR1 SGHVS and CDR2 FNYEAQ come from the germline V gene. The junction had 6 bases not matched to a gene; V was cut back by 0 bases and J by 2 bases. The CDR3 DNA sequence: TGTGCCAGCAGCTTAGCGACTAGCATCGGGCAAGAGACCCAGTACTTC. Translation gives CASSLATSIGQETQYF.

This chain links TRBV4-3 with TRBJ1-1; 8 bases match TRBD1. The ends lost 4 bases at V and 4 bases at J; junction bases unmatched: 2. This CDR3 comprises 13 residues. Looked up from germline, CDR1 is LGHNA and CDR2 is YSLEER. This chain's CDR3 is CASSLTGGTEAFF. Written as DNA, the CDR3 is TGCGCCAGCAGCCTTACAGGGGGCACTGAAGCTTTCTTT.

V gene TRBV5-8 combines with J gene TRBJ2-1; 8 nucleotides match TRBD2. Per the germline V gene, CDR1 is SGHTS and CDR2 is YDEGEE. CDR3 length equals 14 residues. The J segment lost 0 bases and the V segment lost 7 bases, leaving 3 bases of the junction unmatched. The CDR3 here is CASLSGSSYNEQFF. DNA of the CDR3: TGTGCCAGCCTGAGCGGGAGCTCCTACAATGAGCAGTTCTTC.